This is a list of T cell receptor beta chains from one sample in a study of blood T cells in healthy people across ages. A single record per CDR3 protein comes from TCRdb applying MiXCR to the 5' RACE reads. The data show approximately 1.5 million distinct CDR3 sequences, roughly 30% seen once. The sample was blood. All receptors come from a woman in her thirties in good health. The CDR3 runs from the conserved cysteine through the conserved F or W. The D gene is left open where the match is weak. Size tells how often a clone was seen (once, few, many) or the class of an expanded clone, and some rows leave it out.

few,TRBV7-2,TRBD2,16,TRBJ2-1,CASSLVGGLVYNEQFF,TGTGCCAGCAGCTTAGTTGGGGGACTAGTCTACAATGAGCAGTTCTTC
many,TRBV6-5,-,13,TRBJ1-2,CASSYRRDYGYTF,TGTGCCAGCAGTTACAGGAGGGACTATGGCTACACCTTC
many,TRBV29-1,-,13,TRBJ2-7,CSVVSEVSYEQYF,TGCAGCGTTGTATCAGAGGTCTCCTACGAGCAGTACTTC
few,TRBV7-6,-,18,TRBJ2-3,CASSLVPYGGGGTDTQYF,TGTGCCAGCAGTCTAGTCCCCTACGGAGGCGGGGGCACAGATACGCAGTATTTT
many,TRBV20-1,TRBD1,13,TRBJ2-3,CSAQGQGTDTQYF,TGCAGTGCACAGGGACAGGGAACAGATACGCAGTATTTT
few,TRBV18,-,15,TRBJ2-1,CASSPSLGFNNEQFF,TGTGCCAGCTCACCGTCCCTGGGGTTTAACAATGAGCAGTTCTTC
few,TRBV20-1,TRBD1,14,TRBJ1-1,CSASTGELNTEAFF,TGCAGTGCTAGTACAGGGGAATTGAACACTGAAGCTTTCTTT
few,TRBV28,-,17,TRBJ2-6,CASSFGDGRSGANVLTF,TGTGCCAGCAGTTTTGGGGACGGCCGCTCTGGGGCCAACGTCCTGACTTTC
-,TRBV6-1,TRBD2,16,TRBJ2-3,CASSEWREGPADTQYF,TGTGCCAGCAGTGAATGGAGGGAGGGCCCCGCAGATACGCAGTATTTT
-,TRBV4-1,-,16,TRBJ1-5,CASSQDPWGGGQPQHF,TGCGCCAGCAGCCAAGATCCATGGGGGGGTGGTCAGCCCCAGCATTTT
few,TRBV5-1,-,20,TRBJ2-6,CASSLRWHGRDLTGANVLTF,TGCGCCAGCAGCTTGCGTTGGCACGGCAGGGATTTGACTGGGGCCAACGTCCTGACTTTC
few,TRBV6-6,TRBD1,13,TRBJ1-2,CASSSGTGFGYTF,TGTGCCAGCAGTTCAGGGACAGGGTTTGGCTACACCTTC
many,TRBV29-1,-,14,TRBJ2-5,CSVDVGGGQETQYF,TGCAGCGTTGACGTCGGGGGTGGACAAGAGACCCAGTACTTC
-,TRBV11-2,TRBD1,10,TRBJ2-1,CASRGDRLFF,TGTGCCAGCAGGGGGGACAGGCTGTTCTTC
few,TRBV4-1,-,15,TRBJ1-2,CASSQVAAGVNGYTF,TGCGCCAGCAGCCAGGTCGCGGCAGGTGTGAATGGCTACACCTTC
many,TRBV7-3,TRBD2,16,TRBJ2-3,CASSLPSGGAADTQYF,TGTGCCAGCAGCTTACCTAGCGGGGGGGCGGCAGATACGCAGTATTTT
few,TRBV18,-,13,TRBJ2-5,CASSPRSAETQYF,TGTGCCAGCTCACCAAGGTCCGCAGAGACCCAGTACTTC
few,TRBV15,TRBD1,15,TRBJ1-4,CATSKTRDRNEKLFF,TGTGCCACCAGCAAAACCCGGGACAGGAATGAAAAACTGTTTTTT
once,TRBV28,-,14,TRBJ2-1,CASRGLSRGNEQFF,TGTGCCAGCAGAGGACTTTCCCGGGGCAATGAGCAGTTCTTC
many,TRBV20-1,TRBD2,13,TRBJ2-5,CSADSGAYETQYF,TGCAGTGCAGATAGCGGGGCCTATGAGACCCAGTACTTC
-,TRBV7-9,-,16,TRBJ2-1,CASSPRGWGLYNEQFF,TGTGCCAGCAGCCCAAGAGGGTGGGGCCTGTACAATGAGCAGTTCTTC
few,TRBV6-5,-,12,TRBJ1-2,CASSKYGDGYTF,TGTGCCAGCAGTAAATACGGGGATGGCTACACCTTC
-,TRBV7-2,-,18,TRBJ1-4,CASSPGRVSYSTNEKLFF,TGTGCCAGCAGCCCAGGCCGGGTCTCCTATTCTACTAATGAAAAACTGTTTTTT
few,TRBV21-1,-,17,TRBJ2-1,CASSAPGTETSYNEQFF,TGTGCCAGCAGCGCACCCGGGACCGAGACCTCCTACAATGAGCAGTTCTTC
-,TRBV11-1,-,21,TRBJ2-7,CASSLGLRLRGTPQKGYEQYF,TGTGCCAGCAGCTTAGGTCTGCGGCTACGGGGGACGCCCCAGAAAGGCTACGAGCAGTACTTC
few,TRBV13,TRBD2,16,TRBJ2-7,CASSGGGTSGDYEQYF,TGTGCCAGCAGCGGTGGGGGGACTAGCGGGGATTACGAGCAGTACTTC
-,TRBV7-9,TRBD2,13,TRBJ2-1,CASQAGDLNEQFF,TGTGCCAGCCAGGCGGGGGACCTGAATGAGCAGTTCTTC
-,TRBV28,TRBD1,16,TRBJ2-1,CASIPPGQGSYNEQFF,TGTGCCAGCATCCCGCCGGGACAGGGCTCCTACAATGAGCAGTTCTTC
-,TRBV27,TRBD1,13,TRBJ1-2,CASRGTGSKGYTF,TGTGCCAGCAGGGGGACAGGGAGTAAGGGCTACACCTTC
once,TRBV12-5,-,15,TRBJ2-1,CASGLGSRESNEQFF,TGTGCTAGTGGTTTGGGCTCCAGGGAGTCCAATGAGCAGTTCTTC
-,TRBV7-7,-,15,TRBJ2-5,CASSLSSSGQETQYF,TGTGCCAGCAGCCTTTCTAGTAGCGGCCAAGAGACCCAGTACTTC
few,TRBV7-2,TRBD1,11,TRBJ1-1,CASSPGQEVFF,TGTGCCAGCAGCCCCGGACAGGAAGTTTTCTTT
-,TRBV12-3/TRBV12-4,TRBD1,15,TRBJ1-5,CASRYGTGTSQPQHF,TGTGCCAGCAGATACGGGACAGGGACTTCCCAGCCCCAGCATTTT
-,TRBV20-1,-,12,TRBJ1-1,CSALGGNTEAFF,TGCAGTGCTTTAGGGGGGAACACTGAAGCTTTCTTT
-,TRBV2,-,13,TRBJ2-4,CASIPVGEDIQYF,TGTGCCAGCATCCCGGTTGGAGAGGACATTCAGTACTTC
-,TRBV20-1,TRBD1,14,TRBJ1-1,CSAGGDRKITEAFF,TGCAGCGCTGGGGGGGACAGAAAGATCACTGAAGCTTTCTTT
-,TRBV5-1,-,12,TRBJ2-7,CASSFVGTEQYF,TGCGCCAGCAGCTTCGTAGGAACGGAGCAGTACTTC
few,TRBV12-3/TRBV12-4,TRBD1,13,TRBJ1-2,CASSRRQGAGYTF,TGTGCCAGCAGTCGGCGACAGGGGGCTGGCTACACCTTC
many,TRBV6-5,-,14,TRBJ2-5,CASSYSGEQETQYF,TGTGCCAGCAGCTATTCGGGGGAACAAGAGACCCAGTACTTC
few,TRBV4-1,TRBD2,21,TRBJ2-3,CASSQYGLAGGIPHSTDTQYF,TGCGCCAGCAGCCAATATGGACTAGCGGGGGGCATTCCCCACTCAACAGATACGCAGTATTTT
few,TRBV5-6,-,14,TRBJ2-5,CASSSIADQETQYF,TGTGCCAGCAGCTCTATAGCAGATCAAGAGACCCAGTACTTC